This paragraph covers one T cell receptor (beta chain) sequence. Profiled with immunoSEQ multiplex PCR; TCRdb holds only in-frame clones, not every one. Among 85,000 to 120,000 clones, 85% to 90% were seen once, and the ten largest hold 5%. This sample was included in a study of T cell responses to AZD1222 COVID-19 vaccine. Trimming shortened V by 4 bases and J by 4 bases, and 17 bases separated the two germline ends. CDR3 length: 15 amino acids. From germline, CDR1 is SGHDT and CDR2 YYEEEE. The gene calls are TRBV5-6 and TRBJ1-2, with D possibly being TRBD1 (6 bases). This receptor was obtained from an adult in good health. This specimen consisted of peripheral blood, obtained on day 0 of AZD1222 vaccination. In DNA form, the CDR3 reads TGTGCCAGCAGCCGCGAGGGGGGGCGAAGCTATGGCTACACCTTC. Protein: CASSREGGRSYGYTF.